The present T cell receptor (beta chain) was sequenced within a study of blood T cell repertoires in COVID-19. The assay was immunoSEQ multiplex PCR, and TCRdb's table has in-frame clones only and misses some. The sample yields 120,000 or so clones, 80% to 90% seen once. Germline lookup yields CDR1 SNHLY and CDR2 FYNNEI. V lost 4 bases to trimming and J lost 3 bases, with 12 bases between them. This CDR3 region has 15 residues. The rearrangement joins TRBV2 to TRBJ1-4, with D uncertain. The sequence derives from a human donor in a cohort sampled during active COVID-19. Sequencing used peripheral blood. Here the CDR3 DNA reads TGTGCCAGCAGTGCCTCCCTCGTCGCTAATGAAAAACTGTTTTTT. It codes for CASSASLVANEKLFF.